The source of this T cell receptor (beta chain) is a study of vaccination effects on CD4 cells after COVID-19. The assay was immunoSEQ multiplex PCR, and TCRdb's table has in-frame clones only and misses some. The table has 25,000 to 35,000 clones, under 75% seen once; the top ten hold over 9.5%. Notes on this clone: What it binds is unknown.

This CDR3 has 16 residues. Germline V gene sequence: CDR1 MNHNS, CDR2 SASEGT. V was trimmed by 4 bases and J by 8 bases, leaving 18 bases between them. CD4+ T cells specific for antigen were expanded with viral peptide pools by the ViraFEST assay before sequencing. Culture lasted about ten days before CD4+ T cell isolation. Vaccine recipients had no previous SARS-CoV-2 infection; their nucleocapsid antibodies were negative. The sample in question was CD4+ T cells from PBMCs cultured with SARS-CoV-2 spike peptides, obtained before COVID-19 vaccination. This chain joins TRBV6-1 and TRBJ1-6; D is possibly TRBD1 (5 bases). The source is a human donor who received a COVID-19 vaccine. CDR3 region: CASSGRDGRPDSPLHF. CDR3 nucleotides: TGTGCCAGCAGTGGTCGGGACGGCCGCCCCGATTCACCCCTCCACTTT.